Listed here are 31 T cell receptor beta chains from one sample, sequenced in a study of CD8 T cells in Susac syndrome. Random hexamers served to reverse transcribe roughly 0.5 to 1 ug RNA. Using its own MiXCR run on the immunoSEQ multiplex PCR reads, TCRdb lists one record per CDR3 protein. The table shows 95,000 to 150,000 distinct CDR3 sequences, with over 90% occurring only once. The sequencing sample was made of CD8+ T cells from PBMCs. These receptors all stem from a human donor with Susac syndrome.

The chain employs TRBV20-1 and TRBJ1-1; D might be TRBD1 (6 bases). The CDR3 is made up of 16 amino acids. The V gene lost 0 bases and the J gene lost 5 bases, with 19 bases spanning the gap. CDR1 and CDR2 from the germline V gene are DFQATT and SNEGSKA (reference sequence). Here the CDR3 reads CSARDQGQGDGTEAFF. CDR3 DNA sequence: TGCAGTGCTAGAGATCAGGGGCAGGGTGATGGAACTGAAGCTTTCTTT.

The chain employs TRBV20-1 and TRBJ1-2; D not certain. This CDR3 comprises 17 residues. Germline assignment: CDR1 DFQATT and CDR2 SNEGSKA (reference sequence). Trimming pared 0 bases from V and 0 bases from J, leaving 17 bases between. Here the CDR3 reads CSARDLDRSSPNYGYTF. DNA of the CDR3: TGCAGTGCTAGAGATTTAGACCGATCCAGCCCTAACTATGGCTACACCTTC.

The gene calls are TRBV27 and TRBJ1-5; D might be TRBD1 (5 bases). V dropped 5 bases and J dropped 3 bases, with 11 bases sitting between them. The germline CDR1 and CDR2 sequences are MNHEY and SMNVEV (reference sequence). CDR3 length: 14 amino acids. The CDR3 bases are TGTGCCAGCAGTCTCGACAGAACCAATCAGCCCCAGCATTTT. Its translation: CASSLDRTNQPQHF.

The chain uses TRBV6-2 or TRBV6-3 and TRBJ2-1; tentatively, D is TRBD1 or TRBD2 (6 bases each). The germline V gene encodes CDR1 MNHEY and CDR2 SVGEGT. This CDR3 is built from 15 residues. Trimming left V 8 bases short and J 3 bases short, with 17 bases between. The CDR3 region has the DNA TGTGCCAGCTTGGGGAGGCAGGGGATCTACAATGAGCAGTTCTTC. It yields the protein CASLGRQGIYNEQFF.

The chain recombines TRBV25-1 with TRBJ1-5; 7 bases map to TRBD1. V lost 8 bases, J lost 4 bases, and 8 bases stayed unmatched. Germline V gives CDR1 MGHDK, CDR2 SYGVNS. The CDR3 totals 14 residues. CDR3 sequence reads: CASSRQGPNQPQHF. For the CDR3, the DNA is TGTGCCAGCTCGAGACAGGGCCCGAATCAGCCCCAGCATTTT.

V gene TRBV4-1 combines with J gene TRBJ2-1; the match to TRBD2 covers 8 bases. V lost 2 bases to trimming and J lost 7 bases; unmatched junction nucleotides: 13. CDR1 is MGHRA, CDR2 YSYEKL, per germline. This CDR3 spans 17 amino acids. The CDR3 sequence is CASSQHSALAVKNEQFF. DNA of the CDR3: TGCGCCAGCAGCCAACATTCAGCACTAGCGGTAAAGAATGAGCAGTTCTTC.

The CDR3: CASSTPAGTGGGNEQFF. CDR3 DNA sequence: TGTGCCAGCAGCACCCCCGCCGGGACAGGGGGCGGAAATGAGCAGTTCTTC. The genes are TRBV11-2 and TRBJ2-1; 12 bases match TRBD1. The V gene end was trimmed by 5 bases and the J gene end by 7 bases; junction bases not matched to a gene: 12. This CDR3 is 17 amino acids long. The germline V gene encodes CDR1 SGHAT and CDR2 FQNNGV.

This chain uses TRBV20-1 with TRBJ2-7; possibly TRBD2 for D (6 bases). V lost 6 bases and J lost 4, with 19 bases in between. The CDR3 has 14 amino acids. Germline V gene lookup returns CDR1 DFQATT and CDR2 SNEGSKA (reference sequence). The CDR3 sequence: CSARAGLLVYEQYF. For the CDR3, the DNA is TGCAGTGCCCGCGCGGGACTTCTGGTGTACGAGCAGTACTTC.

The chain has TRBV7-9 and TRBJ2-5, with D perhaps TRBD2 (6 bases). CDR1 SEHNR and CDR2 FQNEAQ come from the germline V gene (reference sequence). With 6 bases removed from V and 1 base from J, the gap between germline ends came to 12 bases. The CDR3 totals 14 residues. This chain's CDR3 is CASRKGGTQETQYF. CDR3 sequence (DNA): TGTGCCAGCAGGAAGGGCGGGACCCAAGAGACCCAGTACTTC.

The CDR3 coding sequence is TGTGCCAGCAGCCAAGAGGCCGGGAGGGGGGCAACTAATGAAAAACTGTTTTTT. Translation gives CASSQEAGRGATNEKLFF. V and J are TRBV4-2 and TRBJ1-4, with D perhaps matching TRBD1 (6 bases). The CDR3 totals 18 residues. Germline V gene sequence: CDR1 LGHNA, CDR2 YNFKEQ. V shed 0 bases and J shed 0 bases, with 14 bases lying between them.

V usage is TRBV7-9 and J usage is TRBJ2-7, with a tentative D call TRBD1 (6 bases). Germline assignment: CDR1 SEHNR and CDR2 FQNEAQ (reference sequence). The CDR3 contains 14 residues. The V end lost 1 base, the J end lost 5 bases, and 12 bases lay between the germline ends. CDR3 in amino acids: CASSLGSGVDEQYF. CDR3 nucleotide sequence: TGTGCCAGCAGCTTAGGTTCAGGGGTTGACGAGCAGTACTTC.

The chain couples TRBV9 to TRBJ1-2, with D perhaps TRBD1 (5 bases). Germline loops: CDR1 SGDLS, CDR2 YYNGEE. V was cut by 0 bases and J by 5 bases, with 11 bases left in between. This CDR3 region has 14 residues. The CDR3 sequence is CASSVAGGAYGYTF. In DNA, the CDR3 is TGTGCCAGCAGCGTAGCGGGGGGAGCATATGGCTACACCTTC.

This rearrangement joins TRBV4-2 to TRBJ2-7; D not certain. The V end lost 1 base, the J end lost 5 bases, and 6 bases lay between the germline ends. Germline loops: CDR1 LGHNA, CDR2 YNFKEQ. The CDR3 totals 12 residues. CDR3 region: CASSQAGDEQYF. The CDR3 DNA sequence: TGTGCCAGCAGCCAAGCTGGGGACGAGCAGTACTTC.

DNA of the CDR3: TGCAGTGCTCGGACAGGGAGCTCCTACGAGCAGTACTTC. It yields the protein CSARTGSSYEQYF. This sequence joins TRBV20-1 and TRBJ2-7; 8 bases agree with TRBD1. This CDR3 has 13 amino acids. Germline CDR1 reads DFQATT; CDR2 reads SNEGSKA (reference sequence). V shed 5 bases, J shed 0 bases, and the junction held 3 bases outside the gene matches.

This rearrangement joins TRBV6-5 to TRBJ2-5; tentative D call: TRBD1 (5 bases). Trimming stripped 4 bases from V and 7 bases from J, with 16 bases between. Germline V gene lookup returns CDR1 MNHEY and CDR2 SVGAGI. This CDR3 is 14 amino acids long. CDR3 nucleotides: TGTGCCAGCAGTTGCGATCAGGGCTCGATGACCCAGTACTTC. As protein: CASSCDQGSMTQYF.

This clonotype was counted a single time. The chain joins TRBV9 to TRBJ1-1; possible D gene TRBD1, 6 bases. This CDR3 region has 14 residues. Germline assignment: CDR1 SGDLS and CDR2 YYNGEE. V dropped 4 bases and J dropped 0 bases, with 10 bases sitting between them. CDR3 nucleotides: TGTGCCAGCAGCCCTCACAGGGTGAACACTGAAGCTTTCTTT. This codes for CASSPHRVNTEAFF.

The chain couples TRBV29-1 to TRBJ1-2; D not certain. The CDR3 runs 12 residues. Trimming stripped 3 bases from V and 3 bases from J, with 8 bases between. Germline lookup yields CDR1 SQVTM and CDR2 ANQGSEA. The CDR3 DNA sequence: TGCAGCGTTGACTCGGGCCACTATGGCTACACCTTC. Protein sequence: CSVDSGHYGYTF.

The chain employs TRBV20-1 and TRBJ2-2, with a tentative D call TRBD2 (5 bases). The CDR3 consists of 13 residues. Looked up from germline, CDR1 is DFQATT and CDR2 is SNEGSKA (reference sequence). The V gene lost 0 bases and the J gene lost 7 bases, with 9 bases spanning the gap. CDR3 DNA sequence: TGCAGTGCTAGAGAGCCCAGCGGCGGGGAGCTGTTTTTT. This gives the protein CSAREPSGGELFF.

CDR3 sequence: CASSPYQGVKNIQYF. The DNA of the CDR3 is TGCGCCAGCAGCCCGTACCAGGGTGTCAAAAACATTCAGTACTTC. This chain uses TRBV5-1 with TRBJ2-4; the D gene is possibly TRBD1 (5 bases). Germline V lookup: CDR1 SGHRS, CDR2 YFSETQ. Trimming left V 4 bases short and J 3 bases short, with 14 bases between. The CDR3 runs to 15 residues.

In its sample, this clonotype was seen once. The rearrangement uses TRBV12-3 or TRBV12-4 and TRBJ1-2, with D unclear. The CDR3 sequence is 11 residues long. V shed 6 bases and J shed 8 bases, with 10 bases lying between them. CDR3 in amino acids: CASSTEVGYTF. The CDR3 DNA sequence: TGTGCCAGCAGCACGGAGGTGGGCTACACCTTC.

This clonotype was recorded only once. V is TRBV5-1 and J is TRBJ2-2; D unresolved. Trimming shortened V by 7 bases and J by 1 base, and 2 bases separated the two germline ends. Germline assignment: CDR1 SGHRS and CDR2 YFSETQ. CDR3 length equals 11 residues. Written as DNA, the CDR3 is TGCGCCAGCCAGAACACCGGGGAGCTGTTTTTT. Amino acids: CASQNTGELFF. The whole variable domain, remainder taken from reference TRBV5-1 and TRBJ2-2, is KAGVTQTPRYLIKTRGQQVTLSCSPISGHRSVSWYQQTPGQGLQFLFEYFSETQRNKGNFPGRFSGRQFSNSRSEMNVSTLELGDSALYLCASQNTGELFFGEGSRLTVL.

V usage is TRBV7-9 and J usage is TRBJ1-1; 7 bases agree with TRBD1. The junction had 6 bases not matched to a gene; V was cut back by 5 bases and J by 0 bases. Germline V gene lookup returns CDR1 SEHNR and CDR2 FQNEAQ (reference sequence). The CDR3 loop spans 15 amino acids. The CDR3 loop reads CASSPRDRMNTEAFF. CDR3 DNA: TGTGCCAGCAGCCCTCGGGACAGAATGAACACTGAAGCTTTCTTT. Combining the CDR3 with reference TRBV7-9 and TRBJ1-1 gives the whole variable domain DTGVSQNPRHKITKRGQNVTFRCDPISEHNRLYWYRQTLGQGPEFLTYFQNEAQLEKSRLLSDRFSAERPKGSFSTLEIQRTEQGDSAMYLCASSPRDRMNTEAFFGQGTRLTVV.

This clonotype was recorded once. The rearrangement links TRBV11-2 to TRBJ2-7; 7 bases map to TRBD1. Germline CDR1 SGHAT, CDR2 FQNNGV. Trimming cost V 5 bases and J 5 bases; bases outside gene matches: 9. This CDR3 region has 14 residues. In DNA form, the CDR3 reads TGTGCCAGCAGCCAAGTGGACAGGTCCCACGAGCAGTACTTC. Its translation: CASSQVDRSHEQYF.

This sequence joins TRBV7-9 and TRBJ1-2; 8 nucleotides line up with TRBD1. The V and J ends lost 8 bases and 4 bases, in that order; junction bases with no gene match: 6. The germline V gene encodes CDR1 SEHNR and CDR2 FQNEAQ (reference sequence). The CDR3 length is 13 residues. CDR3: CASQTGDSYGYTF. In DNA form, the CDR3 reads TGTGCCAGCCAGACAGGGGATAGCTATGGCTACACCTTC.

The rearrangement links TRBV20-1 to TRBJ2-7; D is perhaps TRBD1 (6 bases). From germline, CDR1 is DFQATT and CDR2 SNEGSKA (reference sequence). CDR3 length: 13 amino acids. Trimming cost V 4 bases and J 5 bases, with 15 bases left between them. The CDR3 is CSANAGATHEQYF. The CDR3 coding sequence is TGCAGTGCTAACGCAGGGGCTACCCACGAGCAGTACTTC.

The chain employs TRBV7-8 and TRBJ1-2; D remains ambiguous. Per germline, CDR1 SGHVS and CDR2 FQNEAQ. The ends were cut back, 2 bases at V and 3 bases at J, with 13 bases in the middle. CDR3 length equals 15 residues. The CDR3 region is CASSLQPGLDYGYTF. The CDR3 DNA reads as TGTGCCAGCAGCTTACAACCCGGACTGGACTATGGCTACACCTTC. Based on the CDR3 plus reference TRBV7-8 and TRBJ1-2, the full variable domain is GAGVSQSPRYKVAKRGQDVALRCDPISGHVSLFWYQQALGQGPEFLTYFQNEAQLDKSGLPSDRFFAERPEGSVSTLKIQRTQQEDSAVYLCASSLQPGLDYGYTFGSGTRLTVV.

The rearrangement links TRBV6-6 to TRBJ2-3; D unclear. Deletions cut 2 bases from V and 4 bases from J, with 4 bases between. Germline V gives CDR1 MNHNY, CDR2 SVGAGI (reference sequence). There are 12 residues in the CDR3. Written as DNA, the CDR3 is TGTGCCAGCAGTTACCGCGCAGATACGCAGTATTTT. This translates into CASSYRADTQYF.

The rearrangement uses TRBV15 and TRBJ2-7; TRBD1 matches at 12 bases. The V and J ends lost 5 bases and 4 bases, in that order; junction bases with no gene match: 9. The CDR3 length is 16 residues. Germline V gives CDR1 LNHNV, CDR2 YYDKDF (reference sequence). CDR3 region: CATSGPGTGGEYEQYF. In DNA, the CDR3 is TGTGCCACCAGCGGCCCCGGGACAGGGGGCGAGTACGAGCAGTACTTC.

The V and J genes are TRBV5-4 and TRBJ2-5; tentative D call: TRBD2 (5 bases). Germline V CDR1 and CDR2: SGHNT, YYREEE (reference sequence). The germline V and J ends were trimmed by 1 base and 2 bases, with 9 bases remaining between them. This CDR3 contains 14 residues. CDR3 sequence (DNA): TGTGCCAGCAGCTTGTTACCGGGACAAGAGACCCAGTACTTC. Translation: CASSLLPGQETQYF.

CDR3 protein: CSARSYGYTF. The CDR3 DNA reads as TGCAGTGCTAGATCTTATGGCTACACCTTC. The chain joins TRBV20-1 to TRBJ1-2; no reliable D call. The CDR3 has 10 residues. The germline V and J ends were trimmed by 2 bases and 5 bases, with 3 bases remaining between them. CDR1 DFQATT and CDR2 SNEGSKA come from the germline V gene (reference sequence).

The gene calls are TRBV6-5 and TRBJ2-5; a possible D gene is TRBD1 (5 bases). Trimming shortened V by 5 bases and J by 3 bases, and 13 bases separated the two germline ends. CDR1 is MNHEY, CDR2 SVGAGI, per germline. This CDR3 is 14 amino acids long. In DNA form, the CDR3 reads TGTGCCAGCAGTCCGGACGGACAAGAAGAGACCCAGTACTTC. Its protein is CASSPDGQEETQYF.